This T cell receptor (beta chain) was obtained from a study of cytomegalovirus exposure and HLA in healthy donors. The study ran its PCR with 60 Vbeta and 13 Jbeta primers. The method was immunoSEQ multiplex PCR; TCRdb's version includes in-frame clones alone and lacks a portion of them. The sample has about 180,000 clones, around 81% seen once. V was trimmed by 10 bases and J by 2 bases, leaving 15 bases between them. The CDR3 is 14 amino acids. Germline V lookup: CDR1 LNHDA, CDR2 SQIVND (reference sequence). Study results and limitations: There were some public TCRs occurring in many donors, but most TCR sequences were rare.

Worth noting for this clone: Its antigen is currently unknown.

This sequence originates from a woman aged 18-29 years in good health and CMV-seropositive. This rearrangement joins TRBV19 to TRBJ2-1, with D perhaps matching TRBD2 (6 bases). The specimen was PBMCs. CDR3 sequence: CATNLGGTYNEQFF. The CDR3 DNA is TGTGCCACGAACCTTGGGGGGACCTACAATGAGCAGTTCTTC.